What follows are 27 T cell receptor beta chains derived from one specimen sequenced in a study of blood T cells in healthy people across ages. PCR was performed a second time for roughly 7 to 11 cycles using a sample-barcoded 5' primer and a J-beta primer mix. TCRdb fed the 5' RACE reads into MiXCR, producing one record per CDR3 protein. The sample yields more than 900,000 distinct CDR3 sequences, 25% to 35% seen once. This sample was also put to use in a study of T cells of mothers and their children.

Material: blood. These TCRs come from a woman aged 40 to 50 in good health.

This chain uses TRBV4-1 with TRBJ1-1; 7 bases match TRBD1. Looked up from germline, CDR1 is MGHRA and CDR2 is YSYEKL. The CDR3 has 15 amino acids. Trimming removed 0 bases from V and 4 bases from J; junction bases left unmatched: 5. The CDR3 loop is CASSQEGSGGTEAFF. The CDR3 coding sequence is TGCGCCAGCAGCCAAGAGGGTTCAGGGGGCACTGAAGCTTTCTTT.

The sample holds many counts of this clonotype. The V and J genes are TRBV11-2 and TRBJ2-5, with D maybe TRBD2 (6 bases). This CDR3 has 13 residues. Germline V CDR1 and CDR2: SGHAT, FQNNGV. V was clipped by 1 base and J by 9 bases, with 12 bases between them. The CDR3 sequence: CASSLATGGPQYF. CDR3 sequence (DNA): TGTGCCAGCAGCTTAGCCACCGGAGGGCCCCAGTACTTC. The full variable domain, completed using reference TRBV11-2 and TRBJ2-5, is EAGVAQSPRYKIIEKRQSVAFWCNPISGHATLYWYQQILGQGPKLLIQFQNNGVVDDSQLPKDRFSAERLKGVDSTLKIQPAKLEDSAVYLCASSLATGGPQYFGPGTRLLVL.

This clonotype has at least ten counts. This sequence joins TRBV29-1 and TRBJ2-7; 12 bases line up with TRBD2. The V gene end was trimmed by 4 bases and the J gene end by 6 bases; junction bases not matched to a gene: 7. This CDR3 spans 14 amino acids. Germline CDR1 is SQVTM and CDR2 is ANQGSEA. The DNA of the CDR3 is TGCAGCGTTGCGGCTAGCGGGGGGGCGGGCGAGCAGTACTTC. Translating it yields CSVAASGGAGEQYF.

On this clonotype itself: A read error may explain this, as a much larger clone is one base away. The chain employs TRBV10-3 and TRBJ2-1, with 12 bases lining up with TRBD2. The CDR3 covers 14 residues. CDR1 and CDR2 from the germline V gene are ENHRY and SYGVKD. V was pared by 10 bases and J by 6 bases, with 7 bases of the junction left unmatched. CDR3 nucleotides: TGTGCCACCAAACTAGCGGGGGGCACCAATGAGCAGTTCTTC. Translated, it gives CATKLAGGTNEQFF.

J is TRBJ1-2 and V is TRBV11-2; TRBD1 matches at 11 bases. The CDR3 contains 16 residues. Germline lookup yields CDR1 SGHAT and CDR2 FQNNGV. V was pared by 4 bases and J by 5 bases, with 9 bases of the junction left unmatched. DNA for the CDR3: TGTGCCAGCAGCTCCCGGACAGGGGGCGATAGGTATGGCTACACCTTC. This translates into CASSSRTGGDRYGYTF.

This clonotype has a count of ten or more. This chain uses TRBV10-3 with TRBJ2-1; the D gene is possibly TRBD1 (6 bases). V shed 6 bases and J shed 0 bases, with 15 bases lying between them. This CDR3 has 16 residues. Germline V gene lookup returns CDR1 ENHRY and CDR2 SYGVKD. The CDR3 DNA reads as TGTGCCATCAGGGCCAACACAGGGAGCTCCTACAATGAGCAGTTCTTC. The encoded protein is CAIRANTGSSYNEQFF.

J is TRBJ2-2 and V is TRBV28, with D maybe TRBD1 (6 bases). Deletions cut 5 bases from V and 6 bases from J, with 10 bases between. The germline gives CDR1 MDHEN, CDR2 SYDVKM. The CDR3 sequence is 13 residues long. CDR3 DNA sequence: TGTGCCAGCAGTAACTACAGGGCCGGGGAGCTGTTTTTT. It translates to CASSNYRAGELFF.

Here the CDR3 reads CAISESRDRGVTEAFF. In DNA form, the CDR3 reads TGTGCCATCAGTGAGTCTCGGGACAGGGGGGTCACTGAAGCTTTCTTT. V is TRBV10-3 and J is TRBJ1-1, with 11 bases identical to TRBD1. J gave up 4 bases and V 0 bases, and 4 bases lay outside the gene matches. This CDR3 has 16 residues. CDR1 and CDR2 (germline): ENHRY, SYGVKD.

The rearrangement joins TRBV19 to TRBJ2-3, with D perhaps matching TRBD2 (6 bases). The germline V gene has CDR1 LNHDA and CDR2 SQIVND (reference sequence). CDR3 length: 13 residues. Between the trimmed V and J ends, which lost 8 bases and 6 bases, there was a span of 15 bases. CDR3 bases: TGTGCCAGTTTTGGAGGGGCGGATGATACGCAGTATTTT. Translated, it gives CASFGGADDTQYF.

This clonotype was counted between two and nine times. The rearrangement joins TRBV27 to TRBJ2-7, with 12 bases identical to TRBD1. With V trimmed by 5 bases and J by 9 bases, 11 bases remained unmatched. The germline V gene has CDR1 MNHEY and CDR2 SMNVEV (reference sequence). The CDR3 is 15 amino acids. The CDR3 spells CASSPPGTGGVGQYF. The CDR3 DNA is TGTGCCAGCAGTCCCCCCGGGACAGGGGGCGTCGGGCAGTACTTC.

This clonotype was counted between two and nine times. V gene TRBV28 combines with J gene TRBJ2-3, with 8 bases fitting TRBD2. Germline V gene data show CDR1 as MDHEN and CDR2 as SYDVKM. The CDR3 is 16 amino acids. With V trimmed by 2 bases and J by 0 bases, 4 bases remained unmatched. CDR3 in amino acids: CASSLMAGGSTDTQYF. For the CDR3, the DNA is TGTGCCAGCAGTTTAATGGCGGGGGGAAGCACAGATACGCAGTATTTT.

This clonotype was observed a few times. The chain links TRBV5-4 to TRBJ2-7, with TRBD2 identical over 8 bases. J lost 3 bases, V lost 1 base, and 12 bases had no gene match. CDR1 SGHNT and CDR2 YYREEE come from the germline V gene (reference sequence). The CDR3 extends over 17 amino acids. CDR3 region: CASSLRAGANRDYEQYF. DNA of the CDR3: TGTGCCAGCAGCTTGCGAGCGGGGGCCAATAGAGACTACGAGCAGTACTTC.

This clonotype was detected ten times or more. The rearrangement joins TRBV7-2 to TRBJ2-7, with D possibly called TRBD1 or TRBD2 (6 bases each). The CDR3 runs to 13 residues. The V and J ends lost 5 bases and 6 bases respectively, with 14 bases between them. CDR1 is SGHTA and CDR2 is FQGNSA in the germline V gene. The CDR3 sequence is CASSPGAGSEQYF. For the CDR3, the DNA is TGTGCCAGCAGCCCGGGGGCGGGCTCCGAGCAGTACTTC.

About this clonotype: Given a much more abundant clone one base away, this may be a read error. The genes are TRBV7-2 and TRBJ2-1; D is undetermined. The V gene's germline CDR1 is SGHTA and CDR2 FQGNSA. The CDR3 runs to 13 residues. The germline V and J ends were trimmed by 6 bases and 10 bases, with 16 bases remaining between them. Written as DNA, the CDR3 is TGTGCCAGCAGTCCGGAGCTTTTCTACGAGCAGTTCTTC. Translating gives CASSPELFYEQFF.

This clonotype was seen more than once but under ten times. The chain carries TRBV3-1 and TRBJ2-1; possible D gene TRBD2, 7 bases. The J call is doubtful: the DNA matches TRBJ2-7 better. This CDR3 is built from 17 residues. Germline V lookup: CDR1 LGHDT, CDR2 YNNKEL (reference sequence). DNA of the CDR3: TGTGCCAGCAGCCAAGATTTAGGGGGGGGCTCCTACAATGAGCAGTACTTC. Its translation is CASSQDLGGGSYNEQYF.

The chain couples TRBV29-1 to TRBJ1-2; 9 bases agree with TRBD1. Germline trimming cut 7 bases from V and 5 bases from J; bases unmatched to any gene: 8. This CDR3 is built from 13 residues. CDR1 SQVTM and CDR2 ANQGSEA come from the germline V gene. The CDR3 spells CSGTDRGSYGYTF. The CDR3 DNA reads TGCAGCGGGACGGACAGGGGAAGTTATGGCTACACCTTC.

This clonotype showed up just a few times. V gene TRBV2 combines with J gene TRBJ2-6; D possibly matches TRBD1 or TRBD2 (5 bases each). The CDR3 is 17 amino acids. The ends were cut back, 6 bases at V and 4 bases at J, with 19 bases in the middle. Per the germline V gene, CDR1 is SNHLY and CDR2 is FYNNEI. CDR3 sequence reads: CASRQTDQPGGANVLTF. DNA for the CDR3: TGTGCCAGCAGACAGACAGATCAGCCGGGGGGGGCCAACGTCCTGACTTTC.

This rearrangement joins TRBV14 to TRBJ2-7, with no clear D. The CDR3 has 17 residues. Trimming cost V 0 bases and J 1 base, with 16 bases left between them. Germline V gene lookup returns CDR1 SGHDN and CDR2 FVKESK. CDR3 sequence: CASSQDPPGLGSYEQYF. The CDR3, as DNA: TGTGCCAGCAGCCAAGACCCACCCGGGCTTGGGTCCTACGAGCAGTACTTC.

The V gene is TRBV5-5, the J gene TRBJ1-1; 9 bases fit TRBD1. CDR1 and CDR2 from the germline V gene are SGHKS and YYEKEE (reference sequence). The CDR3 has 15 amino acids. V dropped 3 bases and J dropped 1; count of bases not matched to a gene: 4. CDR3 bases: TGTGCCAGCAGCTCCCCGACAGGGGGGAACACTGAAGCTTTCTTT. As protein: CASSSPTGGNTEAFF.

The chain recombines TRBV19 with TRBJ1-2, with D possibly matching TRBD1 (6 bases). CDR1 is LNHDA and CDR2 is SQIVND in the germline V gene (reference sequence). There are 16 residues in the CDR3. Trimming removed 6 bases at V and 3 bases at J, with 20 bases between. For the CDR3, the DNA is TGTGCCAGTAGCTCTTCTTGGGGGGCCCGGGACTATGGCTACACCTTC. It translates to CASSSSWGARDYGYTF.

With regard to this clonotype: The germline gene is not matched at one end of the junction; a read error may be the cause. The CDR3 coding sequence is TGTGCCAACAGTTTATATTCCTACGAGCAGTACTTC. It specifies CANSLYSYEQYF. The chain uses TRBV28 and TRBJ2-7; D uncertain. The germline gives CDR1 MDHEN, CDR2 SYDVKM. The CDR3 consists of 12 residues.

This chain joins TRBV7-2 and TRBJ2-3; 8 nucleotides match TRBD1. This CDR3 is 15 amino acids long. V lost 4 bases to trimming and J lost 3 bases; unmatched junction nucleotides: 6. Germline CDR1 is SGHTA and CDR2 is FQGNSA. Here the CDR3 reads CASSSGQGRTDTQYF. DNA of the CDR3: TGTGCCAGCAGCTCAGGACAGGGTAGAACAGATACGCAGTATTTT.

Many counts were recorded for this clonotype. A single base separates this from a much larger clone, so it may be a read error. V is TRBV25-1 and J is TRBJ2-5; a weak D match, TRBD2 (6 bases). Trimming left V 10 bases short and J 6 bases short, with 21 bases between. Germline V gene lookup returns CDR1 MGHDK and CDR2 SYGVNS. The CDR3 totals 14 residues. The CDR3 DNA is TGTGCCATCTCAGCGACGGGCGGAGGGCAGACCCAGTACTTC. It specifies CAISATGGGQTQYF.

The J gene is TRBJ1-5, the V gene TRBV5-1; no clear D. Germline CDR1 and CDR2: SGHRS and YFSETQ. V lost 2 bases, J lost 6 bases, and 9 bases lay in between. The CDR3 contains 13 residues. CDR3 amino acids: CASSFMPSQPQHF. Here the CDR3 DNA reads TGCGCCAGCAGCTTCATGCCTAGTCAGCCCCAGCATTTT.

This sequence joins TRBV5-1 and TRBJ2-3; D not resolved. CDR1 and CDR2 (germline): SGHRS, YFSETQ. This CDR3 spans 14 amino acids. V lost 0 bases, J lost 0 bases, and 5 bases lay in between. The CDR3 coding sequence is TGCGCCAGCAGCTTGGATGCGAGCACAGATACGCAGTATTTT. Protein product: CASSLDASTDTQYF.

Turning to this clonotype: A read error may be the cause here, since a much bigger clone is one base away. The CDR3 DNA is TGTGCCGGCAGTTTCGTCGCGGGGGGCAGGGGGTTGAGGTACGAGCAGTACTTC. Its protein is CAGSFVAGGRGLRYEQYF. The J gene is TRBJ2-7, the V gene TRBV28, with D perhaps TRBD2 (8 bases). The CDR3 contains 18 residues. Germline lookup yields CDR1 MDHEN and CDR2 SYDVKM. Looking up the rest from reference TRBV28 and TRBJ2-7 gives the full variable domain: DVKVTQSSRYLVKRTGEKVFLECVQDMDHENMFWYRQDPGLGLRLIYFSYDVKMKEKGDIPEGYSVSREKKERFSLILESASTNQTSMYLCAGSFVAGGRGLRYEQYFGPGTRLTVT.

This clonotype has a count of ten or more. The gene calls are TRBV7-2 and TRBJ1-1; TRBD1 aligns across 10 bases. After removal of 5 bases from V and 8 bases from J, the junction contained 8 bases not matched to a gene. The CDR3 covers 14 residues. Germline CDR1 and CDR2: SGHTA and FQGNSA. DNA for the CDR3: TGTGCCAGCAGCCTAGGGACGACAGGGGGCGAAGCTTTCTTT. It specifies CASSLGTTGGEAFF.